This TCR beta chain was found in a study of graft-versus-host responses after intestinal transplantation. Profiling relied on immunoSEQ multiplex PCR, and the TCRdb table lists in-frame clones only, not all of them. This table holds fewer than 85,000 clones, approximately 93% found once. About this clone itself: The antigen is not known.

CDR3 size: 15 residues. Germline V gene data show CDR1 as SGHRS and CDR2 as YFSETQ. V was pared by 4 bases and J by 1 base, with 4 bases of the junction left unmatched. The V and J genes are TRBV5-1 and TRBJ2-2; 7 bases match TRBD1. This clonotype was sampled from a human donor who received an intestinal transplant. The sample here was unstimulated CD8+ T cells sorted from spleen or lymph node cells, taken before intestinal transplant. CDR3 in amino acids: CASSPWTGNTGELFF. CDR3 bases: TGCGCCAGCAGCCCCTGGACAGGGAACACCGGGGAGCTGTTTTTT.